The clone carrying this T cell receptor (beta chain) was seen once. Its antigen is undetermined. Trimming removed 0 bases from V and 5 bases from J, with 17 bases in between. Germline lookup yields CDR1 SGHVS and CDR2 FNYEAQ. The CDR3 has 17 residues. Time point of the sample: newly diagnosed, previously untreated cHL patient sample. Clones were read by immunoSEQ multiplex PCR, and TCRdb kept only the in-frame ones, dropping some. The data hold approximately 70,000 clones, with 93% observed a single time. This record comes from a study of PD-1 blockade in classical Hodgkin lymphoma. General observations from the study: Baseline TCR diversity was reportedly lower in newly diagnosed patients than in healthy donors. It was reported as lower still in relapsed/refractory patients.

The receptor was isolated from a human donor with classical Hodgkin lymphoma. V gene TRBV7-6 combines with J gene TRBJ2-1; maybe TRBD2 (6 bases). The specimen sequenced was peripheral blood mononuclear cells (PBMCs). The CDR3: CASSLALGREEHNEQFF. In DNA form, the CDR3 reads TGTGCCAGCAGCTTAGCGCTTGGCAGGGAGGAGCACAATGAGCAGTTCTTC.